Each of the 24 T cell receptor beta chains below was sequenced from the same sample in a study of blood T cells in healthy people across ages. The authors ran a second PCR of about 6 to 11 cycles using a sample-barcoded 5' primer and a J-beta primer mix. Via MiXCR, TCRdb re-called the 5' RACE reads, giving one row per CDR3 protein. The sample includes roughly 640,000 distinct CDR3 sequences, approximately 30% of them seen just once. The sequencing input was blood. These receptors were obtained from a woman of 80 years or more in good health.

For this clonotype: This may be a read error: a much more frequent sequence differs by one nucleotide. V and J are TRBV14 and TRBJ2-3; D uncertain. Germline values: CDR1 SGHDN, CDR2 FVKESK. The CDR3 runs to 13 residues. The chain's CDR3 is CACSQDLKATQYF. The CDR3 DNA reads TGTGCCTGCAGCCAAGATCTCAAGGCTACGCAGTATTTT.

At least ten counts were recorded for this clonotype. The chain has TRBV9 and TRBJ1-2, with 11 bases aligning to TRBD1. V was clipped by 3 bases and J by 4 bases; unmatched bases: 20. The V gene's germline CDR1 is SGDLS and CDR2 YYNGEE. The CDR3 has 20 amino acids. The CDR3 protein is CASSGSRTGTGGIPGYGYTF. Written as DNA, the CDR3 is TGTGCCAGCAGCGGTAGTCGTACCGGGACAGGGGGGATTCCTGGCTATGGCTACACCTTC.

To note about this clonotype: This may be a read error: a much more frequent sequence differs by one nucleotide. J is TRBJ1-2 and V is TRBV9, with D perhaps matching TRBD1 (5 bases). This CDR3 contains 15 residues. Germline V gene lookup returns CDR1 SGDLS and CDR2 YYNGEE. The V end was cut by 6 bases, the J end by 4 bases, with 19 bases between. Here the CDR3 reads CASTMGPFPTYGYTF. DNA for the CDR3: TGTGCCAGCACCATGGGGCCTTTTCCCACCTATGGCTACACCTTC.

The chain is built from TRBV10-2 and TRBJ1-5, with D tentatively TRBD1 (5 bases). The CDR3 consists of 13 residues. Trimming shortened V by 8 bases and J by 7 bases, and 15 bases separated the two germline ends. CDR1 and CDR2 from the germline V gene are WSHSY and SAAADI. CDR3 sequence (DNA): TGCGCCAGCGGGGCCAGGGAGGGGCAGCCCCAGCATTTT. It is translated as CASGAREGQPQHF.

There are many counts of this clonotype. V usage is TRBV4-1 and J usage is TRBJ1-4, with D unclear. Per germline, CDR1 MGHRA and CDR2 YSYEKL. Trimming left V 4 bases short and J 0 bases short, with 9 bases between. CDR3 length: 15 residues. CDR3 loop: CASSRAVATNEKLFF. In DNA form, the CDR3 reads TGCGCCAGCAGCCGTGCGGTTGCAACTAATGAAAAACTGTTTTTT.

This rearrangement joins TRBV24-1 to TRBJ2-5; TRBD2 is a possible D gene (5 bases). V was cut by 2 bases and J by 5 bases, with 5 bases left in between. Germline-derived CDR1 and CDR2 are KGHDR and SFDVKD. CDR3 length: 12 residues. This CDR3 is CATSDSGETQYF. The DNA for the CDR3 is TGTGCCACCAGTGATTCGGGGGAGACCCAGTACTTC.

The V gene is TRBV7-2, the J gene TRBJ2-7; TRBD1 might be the D (7 bases). Germline values: CDR1 SGHTA, CDR2 FQGNSA. This CDR3 contains 15 residues. Trimming left V 2 bases short and J 1 base short, with 12 bases between. The chain's CDR3 is CASSLPQGGSYEQYF. In DNA, the CDR3 is TGTGCCAGCAGCTTACCTCAGGGGGGATCCTACGAGCAGTACTTC.

This clonotype was observed many times. The chain carries TRBV27 and TRBJ2-7; possibly TRBD2 for D (6 bases). Trimming stripped 3 bases from V and 2 bases from J, with 8 bases between. The CDR3 totals 13 residues. Germline CDR1 reads MNHEY; CDR2 reads SMNVEV (reference sequence). The CDR3 DNA follows: TGTGCCAGCAGTTTTCGGGGGACCTACGAGCAGTACTTC. It yields the protein CASSFRGTYEQYF.

There are many counts of this clonotype. The CDR3, as DNA: TGTGCCAGCAGTGGGACGAGGGGGTCCACTGAAGCTTTCTTT. Its protein product is CASSGTRGSTEAFF. The rearrangement joins TRBV6-1 to TRBJ1-1, with D possibly being TRBD1 (6 bases). The CDR3 sequence is 14 residues long. The germline CDR1 and CDR2 sequences are MNHNS and SASEGT. V lost 4 bases and J lost 4, with 13 bases in between.

This clonotype has only a few counts. CDR3 sequence: CASSLRTGHEQFF. Here the CDR3 DNA reads TGTGCCAGCAGCCTCCGGACAGGGCATGAGCAGTTCTTC. The chain is built from TRBV11-2 and TRBJ2-1; 8 bases are a match to TRBD1. Trimming removed 5 bases from V and 8 bases from J; junction bases left unmatched: 5. Germline values: CDR1 SGHAT, CDR2 FQNNGV. CDR3 length equals 13 residues.

The table lists this clonotype with many counts. The chain couples TRBV27 to TRBJ1-1; D not resolved. Trimming took 3 bases from V and 5 from J, leaving 10 bases between them. Germline CDR1 reads MNHEY; CDR2 reads SMNVEV (reference sequence). The CDR3 sequence is 13 residues long. CDR3: CASSLARQTEAFF. Here the CDR3 DNA reads TGTGCCAGCAGTTTGGCGAGGCAGACTGAAGCTTTCTTT.

This clonotype has a count of ten or more. The chain links TRBV2 to TRBJ2-7; 13 nucleotides agree with TRBD2. Germline V gene lookup returns CDR1 SNHLY and CDR2 FYNNEI. The CDR3 has 17 amino acids. The V segment lost 6 bases and the J segment 1 base; nucleotides outside the gene matches: 9. CDR3 DNA sequence: TGTGCCAGCAGCCCAACTAGCGGGGGGGCCCTATCCTACGAGCAGTACTTC. Encoded protein: CASSPTSGGALSYEQYF. Drawing the rest from reference TRBV2 and TRBJ2-7, the complete variable domain is EPEVTQTPSHQVTQMGQEVILRCVPISNHLYFYWYRQILGQKVEFLVSFYNNEISEKSEIFDDQFSVERPDGSNFTLKIRSTKLEDSAMYFCASSPTSGGALSYEQYFGPGTRLTVT.

This clonotype came up a few times. The genes are TRBV7-9 and TRBJ2-7; weak D call: TRBD2 (5 bases). The germline V gene has CDR1 SEHNR and CDR2 FQNEAQ (reference sequence). Trimming pared 5 bases from V and 5 bases from J, leaving 16 bases between. The CDR3 contains 14 residues. This CDR3 reads CASSHRRGIHEQYF. CDR3 bases: TGTGCCAGCAGCCACCGACGGGGAATCCACGAGCAGTACTTC.

The chain is built from TRBV7-2 and TRBJ2-5, with TRBD2 matching 9 bases. The DNA end favors TRBJ2-7, so the J call may be wrong. This CDR3 contains 13 residues. Germline CDR1 and CDR2: SGHTA and FQGNSA. The CDR3 loop is CASSSGLAPEQYF. DNA of the CDR3: TGTGCCAGCAGCTCTGGACTAGCGCCCGAGCAGTACTTC.

This clonotype was seen only a few times. The chain couples TRBV29-1 to TRBJ2-1; D may correspond to TRBD1 or TRBD2 (6 bases each). The germline CDR1 and CDR2 sequences are SQVTM and ANQGSEA. V was trimmed by 3 bases and J by 4 bases, leaving 13 bases between them. The CDR3 is made up of 14 amino acids. As DNA, the CDR3 is TGCAGCGTTGAGACAGAGGGGGGATACAATGAGCAGTTCTTC. Its translation: CSVETEGGYNEQFF.

V usage is TRBV7-8 and J usage is TRBJ2-1; the match to TRBD2 covers 7 bases. Germline-derived CDR1 and CDR2 are SGHVS and FQNEAQ. The ends lost 1 base at V and 3 bases at J; junction bases unmatched: 6. The CDR3 consists of 16 residues. CDR3 nucleotide sequence: TGTGCCAGCAGCTTAGTCCTCCGGGGGGTCTACAATGAGCAGTTCTTC. Translated: CASSLVLRGVYNEQFF.

Ten or more counts support this clonotype. The V gene is TRBV7-3, the J gene TRBJ2-5, with TRBD1 matching 10 bases. Trimming at V came to 4 bases and at J to 1 base, leaving 6 bases not matched to a gene. Germline CDR1 SGHTA, CDR2 FQGTGA. The CDR3 length is 16 residues. DNA for the CDR3: TGTGCCAGCAGCTCAGGACAGGGGGGAAGCCAAGAGACCCAGTACTTC. Its translation: CASSSGQGGSQETQYF.

This clonotype has ten or more counts. This chain uses TRBV10-3 with TRBJ2-4, with D perhaps assigned TRBD1 or TRBD2 (5 bases each). This CDR3 is built from 16 residues. Germline V lookup: CDR1 ENHRY, CDR2 SYGVKD. V lost 3 bases to trimming and J lost 6 bases, with 18 bases between them. In nucleotides, the CDR3 is TGTGCCATCAGTGACCCGGGTGAGGGTCAGGGAAACATTCAGTACTTC. Its protein is CAISDPGEGQGNIQYF.

This clonotype was seen a handful of times. The gene calls are TRBV6-1 and TRBJ1-6; D gene unclear. Germline CDR1 is MNHNS and CDR2 is SASEGT. V was trimmed by 5 bases and J by 5 bases, leaving 16 bases between them. The CDR3 consists of 16 residues. The CDR3 DNA follows: TGTGCCAGCAGTCTAAAGGGAGCATCGGATAATTCACCCCTCCACTTT. Its protein is CASSLKGASDNSPLHF.

On this clonotype itself: This clone may be a read error of a much larger clone one base away. The chain joins TRBV12-3 or TRBV12-4 to TRBJ1-2, with D unclear. The CDR3 loop spans 13 amino acids. With 5 bases removed from V and 4 bases from J, the gap between germline ends came to 11 bases. The CDR3 nucleotides read TGTGCCAGCAGTGCCCAAACTCCCTATGGCTACACCTTC. It encodes CASSAQTPYGYTF.

The chain joins TRBV29-1 to TRBJ2-5; no clear D. V lost 4 bases and J 4 bases, leaving 19 bases between the germline ends. CDR3 length: 15 amino acids. Germline CDR1 and CDR2: SQVTM and ANQGSEA. The CDR3 sequence: CSVGFGSLSRETQYF. For the CDR3, the DNA is TGCAGCGTTGGTTTTGGATCCTTATCCAGAGAGACCCAGTACTTC.

The genes are TRBV7-2 and TRBJ2-5, with TRBD1 as a possible D gene (5 bases). Germline values: CDR1 SGHTA, CDR2 FQGNSA. The CDR3 is 16 residues long. V was shortened by 2 bases and J by 2 bases, with 15 bases between the two germline ends. CDR3 loop: CASSLRPRQTQETQYF. CDR3 DNA sequence: TGTGCCAGCAGCTTAAGGCCCAGACAGACTCAAGAGACCCAGTACTTC.

Of note for this clonotype: A much larger clone lies one base from this, so it may be a read error. V gene TRBV5-1 combines with J gene TRBJ1-6; the D is unclear. V gave up 0 bases and J gave up 11 bases, with 12 bases separating them. The CDR3 extends over 14 amino acids. Germline values: CDR1 SGHRS, CDR2 YFSETQ. The chain's CDR3 is CASSLEDGYPPLHF. The CDR3 DNA follows: TGCGCCAGCAGCTTGGAGGATGGGTATCCACCCCTCCACTTT. Combining the CDR3 with reference TRBV5-1 and TRBJ1-6 gives the whole variable domain KAGVTQTPRYLIKTRGQQVTLSCSPISGHRSVSWYQQTPGQGLQFLFEYFSETQRNKGNFPGRFSGRQFSNSRSEMNVSTLELGDSALYLCASSLEDGYPPLHFGNGTRLTVT.

This clonotype was seen repeatedly, ten times or more. V is TRBV6-2 or TRBV6-3 and J is TRBJ1-5; 9 bases are a match to TRBD1. CDR3 size: 19 residues. CDR1 is MNHEY and CDR2 is SVGEGT in the germline V gene. The J segment lost 2 bases and the V segment lost 0 bases, leaving 11 bases of the junction unmatched. In DNA, the CDR3 is TGTGCCAGCAGTTACTCGCCCGGGACAGGGAATATGGGCAATCAGCCCCAGCATTTT. Protein product: CASSYSPGTGNMGNQPQHF.